The 32 T cell receptor beta chains below come from one sample, sequenced in a study of early T cells in non-severe SARS-CoV-2 infection. TCRdb ran MiXCR on the 5' RACE reads and lists one entry per CDR3 protein. The sample yields roughly 100,000 distinct CDR3 sequences, 13% seen once. The sample comprised whole blood. These TCRs come from an adult who was a healthcare worker with PCR-confirmed SARS-CoV-2 infection or an uninfected control (not recorded which).

This clonotype was recorded at least ten times. The chain employs TRBV11-2 and TRBJ1-2; D unclear. V was cut by 0 bases and J by 4 bases, with 9 bases left in between. Looked up from germline, CDR1 is SGHAT and CDR2 is FQNNGV. The CDR3 has 14 amino acids. CDR3 in DNA: TGTGCCAGCAGCTTAGAGTCCACCGCCTATGGCTACACCTTC. It translates to CASSLESTAYGYTF.

The V and J genes are TRBV11-2 and TRBJ2-3; TRBD2 is a possible D gene (5 bases). The CDR3 consists of 14 residues. The germline gives CDR1 SGHAT, CDR2 FQNNGV. V was shortened by 0 bases and J by 5 bases, with 9 bases between the two germline ends. This CDR3 reads CASSLEGRGDTQYF. The CDR3 nucleotides read TGTGCCAGCAGCTTAGAGGGGAGAGGAGATACGCAGTATTTT.

This clonotype was seen only a few times. CDR3 in DNA: TGCAGTGCTAGAGGGGCGGGGGCCTACAATGAGCAGTTCTTC. Amino acids: CSARGAGAYNEQFF. The genes are TRBV20-1 and TRBJ2-1; 7 bases line up with TRBD2. CDR3 size: 14 residues. V shed 1 base, J shed 2 bases, and the junction held 2 bases outside the gene matches. Germline V gene sequence: CDR1 DFQATT, CDR2 SNEGSKA (reference sequence).

This clonotype was seen a handful of times. This chain joins TRBV5-1 and TRBJ2-5; perhaps D is TRBD1 or TRBD2 (5 bases each). The V end lost 3 bases, the J end lost 5 bases, and 11 bases lay between the germline ends. The germline V gene has CDR1 SGHRS and CDR2 YFSETQ. The length of the CDR3 is 13 residues. CDR3 protein: CASSSTGGETQYF. The CDR3 bases are TGCGCCAGCAGCTCCACAGGCGGGGAGACCCAGTACTTC.

The chain couples TRBV6-5 to TRBJ2-3, with 7 bases matching TRBD1. The V segment lost 6 bases and the J segment 2 bases; nucleotides outside the gene matches: 5. Germline CDR1 and CDR2: MNHEY and SVGAGI. This CDR3 spans 14 amino acids. The CDR3 sequence is CASRGTENTDTQYF. The CDR3 DNA is TGTGCCAGCAGGGGGACAGAAAACACAGATACGCAGTATTTT.

This clonotype has a handful of counts. The chain uses TRBV20-1 and TRBJ2-3; no clear D gene. The V end was cut by 6 bases, the J end by 6 bases, with 22 bases between. The germline gives CDR1 DFQATT, CDR2 SNEGSKA (reference sequence). CDR3 size: 15 residues. CDR3 in DNA: TGCAGTGCCCGCGATCCAGGACGTTTCGACGATACGCAGTATTTT. Translation: CSARDPGRFDDTQYF.

This clonotype was detected ten times or more. The chain carries TRBV20-1 and TRBJ2-3; 7 nucleotides align to TRBD2. This CDR3 is 15 amino acids long. Germline CDR1 DFQATT, CDR2 SNEGSKA (reference sequence). J gave up 2 bases and V 6 bases, and 11 bases lay outside the gene matches. The CDR3 loop reads CSAPEWGGATDTQYF. CDR3 in DNA: TGCAGTGCCCCCGAATGGGGGGGTGCCACAGATACGCAGTATTTT.

V is TRBV7-4 and J is TRBJ1-4; tentatively, D is TRBD1 (5 bases). The germline V gene has CDR1 SGHVT and CDR2 SQSDAQ. Deletions cut 5 bases from V and 6 bases from J, with 22 bases between. The CDR3 consists of 17 residues. In nucleotides, the CDR3 is TGTGCCAGCAGCACTCCTAGGCTCGGGGCTGGTGATGAAAAACTGTTTTTT. Translated: CASSTPRLGAGDEKLFF.

This clonotype was detected a few times. The genes are TRBV7-2 and TRBJ2-5; 14 nucleotides match TRBD2. CDR1 and CDR2 (germline): SGHTA, FQGNSA. The CDR3 length is 18 residues. With V trimmed by 5 bases and J by 0 bases, 8 bases remained unmatched. The CDR3, as DNA: TGTGCCAGCAGCCTTGGACTAGCGGGAGGACCGTACCAAGAGACCCAGTACTTC. Its translation: CASSLGLAGGPYQETQYF. Using reference TRBV7-2 and TRBJ2-5 for the parts outside the CDR3, the full variable domain is GAGVSQSPSNKVTEKGKDVELRCDPISGHTALYWYRQSLGQGLEFLIYFQGNSAPDKSGLPSDRFSAERTGGSVSTLTIQRTQQEDSAVYLCASSLGLAGGPYQETQYFGPGTRLLVL.

V gene TRBV5-1 combines with J gene TRBJ2-5; 9 bases fit TRBD1. The CDR3 contains 15 residues. Germline CDR1 is SGHRS and CDR2 is YFSETQ. The V and J ends lost 1 base and 5 bases, in that order; junction bases with no gene match: 6. CDR3 bases: TGCGCCAGCAGCTTGAGACAGGGGGGCGGTGAGACCCAGTACTTC. This codes for CASSLRQGGGETQYF.

The chain is built from TRBV7-2 and TRBJ2-4; a possible D gene is TRBD2 (6 bases). Germline V gives CDR1 SGHTA, CDR2 FQGNSA. The CDR3 totals 15 residues. V gave up 1 base and J gave up 8 bases, with 15 bases separating them. CDR3 in DNA: TGTGCCAGCAGCTTAGTCGGGGGAGTCACGGACATTCAGTACTTC. Amino acids: CASSLVGGVTDIQYF.

V usage is TRBV7-2 and J usage is TRBJ1-5; D is uncertain. The germline V and J ends were trimmed by 1 base and 3 bases, with 7 bases remaining between them. Germline assignment: CDR1 SGHTA and CDR2 FQGNSA. The CDR3 runs 14 residues. CDR3 in DNA: TGTGCCAGCAGCTTAGGAATACACAATCAGCCCCAGCATTTT. Amino acids: CASSLGIHNQPQHF.

The rearrangement uses TRBV10-3 and TRBJ2-1, with D perhaps being TRBD1 or TRBD2 (5 bases each). The CDR3 length is 12 residues. V was cut by 10 bases and J by 6 bases, with 13 bases left in between. Germline CDR1 ENHRY, CDR2 SYGVKD. CDR3 nucleotide sequence: TGTGCCACCTGGGACCAGGGCAATGAGCAGTTCTTC. Protein: CATWDQGNEQFF.

This clonotype was seen repeatedly, ten times or more. The J gene is TRBJ2-7, the V gene TRBV19; TRBD1 agrees at 10 bases. The germline V gene encodes CDR1 LNHDA and CDR2 SQIVND (reference sequence). This CDR3 is 14 amino acids long. V dropped 7 bases and J dropped 5; count of bases not matched to a gene: 8. In DNA, the CDR3 is TGTGCCAGTAAGTTGGGACAGGGGTTCCACGAGCAGTACTTC. This sequence encodes CASKLGQGFHEQYF.

The table lists this clonotype with many counts. V gene TRBV2 combines with J gene TRBJ1-1; maybe TRBD1 (6 bases). CDR3 length equals 15 residues. Germline V gives CDR1 SNHLY, CDR2 FYNNEI. Trimming pared 7 bases from V and 5 bases from J, leaving 20 bases between. The CDR3 protein is CASTYPEAGVTEAFF. The CDR3 region has the DNA TGTGCCAGCACCTACCCTGAGGCAGGGGTTACTGAAGCTTTCTTT. Full variable domain (outside the CDR3, taken from reference TRBV2 and TRBJ1-1): EPEVTQTPSHQVTQMGQEVILRCVPISNHLYFYWYRQILGQKVEFLVSFYNNEISEKSEIFDDQFSVERPDGSNFTLKIRSTKLEDSAMYFCASTYPEAGVTEAFFGQGTRLTVV.

This sequence joins TRBV20-1 and TRBJ2-7; D assignment may be TRBD1 or TRBD2 (5 bases each). Germline lookup yields CDR1 DFQATT and CDR2 SNEGSKA (reference sequence). V lost 5 bases and J lost 8, with 13 bases in between. This CDR3 region has 11 residues. The chain's CDR3 is CSAQDPGQQYF. For the CDR3, the DNA is TGCAGTGCTCAGGATCCGGGACAGCAGTACTTC.

The CDR3 bases are TGTGCCAGCTCACCAGGAGAGTCCTACGAGCAGTACTTC. Protein: CASSPGESYEQYF. The chain couples TRBV18 to TRBJ2-7, with no clear D. Trimming removed 2 bases from V and 1 base from J, with 6 bases in between. Germline V gives CDR1 KGHSH, CDR2 LQKENI. The length of the CDR3 is 13 residues.

This clonotype was seen many times. The rearrangement links TRBV2 to TRBJ2-5; 12 bases align to TRBD2. CDR1 SNHLY and CDR2 FYNNEI come from the germline V gene. V lost 8 bases, J lost 1 base, and 5 bases stayed unmatched. The CDR3 sequence is 15 residues long. This chain's CDR3 is CASGRTSGVQETQYF. The CDR3, as DNA: TGTGCCAGCGGGCGGACTAGCGGGGTCCAAGAGACCCAGTACTTC. Supplemented by reference TRBV2 and TRBJ2-5, the full variable domain reads EPEVTQTPSHQVTQMGQEVILRCVPISNHLYFYWYRQILGQKVEFLVSFYNNEISEKSEIFDDQFSVERPDGSNFTLKIRSTKLEDSAMYFCASGRTSGVQETQYFGPGTRLLVL.

This clonotype was recorded at least ten times. The V call is TRBV9, the J call TRBJ1-1, with TRBD1 as a possible D gene (6 bases). CDR3 length equals 16 residues. Looked up from germline, CDR1 is SGDLS and CDR2 is YYNGEE. With 4 bases removed from V and 5 bases from J, the gap between germline ends came to 21 bases. CDR3 DNA sequence: TGTGCCAGCAGCCAGACAGGTATTCTGGTGTGGACTGAAGCTTTCTTT. Amino acid sequence: CASSQTGILVWTEAFF.

This clonotype was seen at least ten times. This chain joins TRBV7-9 and TRBJ2-5, with D uncertain. The CDR3 contains 12 residues. Germline lookup yields CDR1 SEHNR and CDR2 FQNEAQ (reference sequence). Trimming left V 2 bases short and J 2 bases short, with 3 bases between. The CDR3 loop is CASSLYQETQYF. For the CDR3, the DNA is TGTGCCAGCAGCTTATATCAAGAGACCCAGTACTTC.

This clonotype showed up many times. The gene calls are TRBV20-1 and TRBJ1-4, with 9 bases matching TRBD1. Trimming cost V 6 bases and J 7 bases; bases outside gene matches: 6. The CDR3 runs to 13 residues. The germline CDR1 and CDR2 sequences are DFQATT and SNEGSKA (reference sequence). The CDR3 is CSARTGGSEKLFF. DNA for the CDR3: TGCAGTGCGAGAACAGGGGGCTCTGAAAAACTGTTTTTT.

The chain is built from TRBV20-1 and TRBJ2-3; D is uncertain. Germline V lookup: CDR1 DFQATT, CDR2 SNEGSKA (reference sequence). V gave up 2 bases and J gave up 6 bases, with 6 bases separating them. CDR3 length: 11 residues. The CDR3 bases are TGCAGTGCTAGATATGGGGATACGCAGTATTTT. It yields the protein CSARYGDTQYF.

The chain combines TRBV5-1 with TRBJ2-5; 7 nucleotides align to TRBD1. The germline V gene encodes CDR1 SGHRS and CDR2 YFSETQ. This CDR3 spans 13 amino acids. V gave up 4 bases and J gave up 4 bases; unmatched junction bases: 4. Written as DNA, the CDR3 is TGCGCCAGCAGCGTCTCAGGGGGAGAGACCCAGTACTTC. This sequence encodes CASSVSGGETQYF.

DNA of the CDR3: TGCAGCGCGATCCTATGGGATCCTGAAGCTTTCTTT. Its protein product is CSAILWDPEAFF. The chain links TRBV29-1 to TRBJ1-1; D unclear. The CDR3 is made up of 12 amino acids. CDR1 SQVTM and CDR2 ANQGSEA come from the germline V gene. V lost 7 bases and J lost 6, with 15 bases in between.

This clonotype was seen repeatedly, ten times or more. The rearrangement joins TRBV5-5 to TRBJ1-1, with TRBD1 matching over 7 bases. The length of the CDR3 is 15 residues. Germline lookup yields CDR1 SGHKS and CDR2 YYEKEE (reference sequence). V dropped 0 bases and J dropped 3; count of bases not matched to a gene: 5. Here the CDR3 DNA reads TGTGCCAGCAGCTTGGTAGGGGGCCTACACACTGAAGCTTTCTTT. Amino acid sequence: CASSLVGGLHTEAFF. Full variable domain (missing parts from reference TRBV5-5 and TRBJ1-1): DAGVTQSPTHLIKTRGQQVTLRCSPISGHKSVSWYQQVLGQGPQFIFQYYEKEERGRGNFPDRFSARQFPNYSSELNVNALLLGDSALYLCASSLVGGLHTEAFFGQGTRLTVV.

The rearrangement joins TRBV12-3 or TRBV12-4 to TRBJ1-1; TRBD1 is a possible D gene (5 bases). The CDR3 runs to 15 residues. The ends were cut back, 4 bases at V and 0 bases at J, with 12 bases in the middle. The CDR3 here is CASSSGTFMNTEAFF. The CDR3 bases are TGTGCCAGCAGTTCAGGGACCTTCATGAACACTGAAGCTTTCTTT.

This sequence joins TRBV19 and TRBJ2-7, with D possibly called TRBD1 or TRBD2 (5 bases each). The germline V gene encodes CDR1 LNHDA and CDR2 SQIVND (reference sequence). This CDR3 is 14 amino acids long. Trimming cost V 10 bases and J 1 base, with 17 bases left between them. CDR3 in amino acids: CATAQGPGSYEQYF. The CDR3 bases are TGTGCCACTGCTCAGGGACCTGGGTCCTACGAGCAGTACTTC. Together with reference TRBV19 and TRBJ2-7, the CDR3 gives the full variable domain: DGGITQSPKYLFRKEGQNVTLSCEQNLNHDAMYWYRQDPGQGLRLIYYSQIVNDFQKGDIAEGYSVSREKKESFPLTVTSAQKNPTAFYLCATAQGPGSYEQYFGPGTRLTVT.

This clonotype was observed many times. The chain combines TRBV5-6 with TRBJ2-4; tentatively, D is TRBD1 or TRBD2 (5 bases each). The germline V gene has CDR1 SGHDT and CDR2 YYEEEE. V lost 3 bases and J 7 bases, leaving 14 bases between the germline ends. The CDR3 is made up of 14 amino acids. The CDR3 loop is CASSWRTPKNIQYF. The DNA of the CDR3 is TGTGCCAGCAGCTGGAGGACACCGAAGAACATTCAGTACTTC.

This chain joins TRBV11-2 and TRBJ1-2; a possible D gene is TRBD1 (5 bases). Per germline, CDR1 SGHAT and CDR2 FQNNGV. The length of the CDR3 is 15 residues. The germline V and J ends were trimmed by 5 bases and 7 bases, with 20 bases remaining between them. CDR3 region: CASSLAHHGTVGYTF. The CDR3 DNA is TGTGCCAGCAGCCTCGCACACCACGGGACGGTTGGCTACACCTTC.

In its sample, this clonotype was seen many times. The V gene is TRBV15, the J gene TRBJ2-3, with D uncertain. The CDR3 is 14 amino acids. Trimming removed 6 bases at V and 4 bases at J, with 14 bases between. Per the germline V gene, CDR1 is LNHNV and CDR2 is YYDKDF (reference sequence). In DNA, the CDR3 is TGTGCCACCAGTGACGCTTCATGGCCAGATACGCAGTATTTT. It is translated as CATSDASWPDTQYF.

The rearrangement links TRBV21-1 to TRBJ2-1; no DNA check was done on the table's D call, TRBD1. TRBV21-1 is a documented pseudogene. The CDR3 has 12 amino acids. CDR3: CASRQGCDEQFF. Written as DNA, the CDR3 is TGTGCCAGCAGACAGGGTTGTGATGAGCAGTTCTTC.

At least ten counts were recorded for this clonotype. The chain joins TRBV12-3 or TRBV12-4 to TRBJ1-2; TRBD1 is a possible D gene (6 bases). Trimming took 5 bases from V and 5 from J, leaving 12 bases between them. The CDR3 has 13 amino acids. CDR3 nucleotide sequence: TGTGCCAGCAGTCCACAACAGGGTTATGGCTACACCTTC. This gives the protein CASSPQQGYGYTF.